This TCR beta chain is drawn from a study of blood T cell repertoires in COVID-19. The CDR3 is made up of 15 amino acids. The V gene's germline CDR1 is LNHNV and CDR2 YYDKDF (reference sequence). The V gene lost 2 bases and the J gene lost 6 bases, with 13 bases spanning the gap. Assay used: immunoSEQ multiplex PCR; TCRdb lists only in-frame clones, some missing. The sample consists of about 190,000 clones, around 76% of them appearing once. This TCR derives from a woman in her sixties with COVID-19, enrolled during active disease. The rearrangement links TRBV15 to TRBJ2-2; D is possibly TRBD2 (5 bases). Sequences were obtained from peripheral blood. CDR3: CATSRSERVSGELFF. Written as DNA, the CDR3 is TGTGCCACCAGCAGATCTGAGAGGGTGTCCGGGGAGCTGTTTTTT.